Listed here are 30 T cell receptor beta chains from one sample, sequenced in a study of PD-1 blockade in classical Hodgkin lymphoma. Profiling relied on immunoSEQ multiplex PCR, and the TCRdb table lists in-frame clones only, not all of them. The repertoire holds roughly 30,000 clones, with around 89% as singletons. Time point noted: newly diagnosed, previously untreated cHL patient sample. Researchers report purifying CD4+ T cells from thawed PBMCs by magnetic negative selection. The sequenced sample was CD4+ T cells from blood. These receptors originate from a human donor with classical Hodgkin lymphoma.

The J gene is TRBJ2-5, the V gene TRBV28, with D possibly being TRBD1 (5 bases). The V end lost 4 bases, the J end lost 2 bases, and 11 bases lay between the germline ends. The CDR3 is made up of 14 amino acids. CDR1 is MDHEN, CDR2 SYDVKM, per germline. CDR3 loop: CASSYDSFQETQYF. The CDR3 DNA sequence: TGTGCCAGCAGTTACGACAGTTTTCAAGAGACCCAGTACTTC.

This clone was seen once. V and J are TRBV5-1 and TRBJ1-2; TRBD1 is a possible D gene (5 bases). Trimming shortened V by 8 bases and J by 7 bases, and 12 bases separated the two germline ends. Per the germline V gene, CDR1 is SGHRS and CDR2 is YFSETQ. The CDR3 consists of 11 residues. The CDR3 sequence: CASGGEGGYTF. The DNA of the CDR3 is TGCGCCAGTGGAGGGGAGGGTGGCTACACCTTC.

The V call is TRBV7-9, the J call TRBJ1-1; 9 bases match TRBD1. Trimming took 5 bases from V and 5 from J; bases not matched to a gene: 3. This CDR3 is built from 13 residues. Per germline, CDR1 SEHNR and CDR2 FQNEAQ (reference sequence). The CDR3 sequence is CASSMTGGTEAFF. CDR3 nucleotide sequence: TGTGCCAGCAGCATGACAGGGGGGACTGAAGCTTTCTTT.

The CDR3 coding sequence is TGTGCCAGCAGTTACTTGACAGGGGGCTCCTACGAGCAGTACTTC. This gives the protein CASSYLTGGSYEQYF. This chain links TRBV28 with TRBJ2-7; 9 nucleotides agree with TRBD1. Germline values: CDR1 MDHEN, CDR2 SYDVKM. The V segment lost 4 bases and the J segment 0 bases; nucleotides outside the gene matches: 4. The CDR3 spans 15 residues.

The CDR3 DNA is TGTGCCAGCAGTAGGCGAGGGCCTCGGAGCACAGATACGCAGTATTTT. Protein sequence: CASSRRGPRSTDTQYF. The chain couples TRBV27 to TRBJ2-3, with D perhaps matching TRBD2 (5 bases). Germline V gene sequence: CDR1 MNHEY, CDR2 SMNVEV (reference sequence). The CDR3 spans 16 residues. Trimming took 5 bases from V and 0 from J, leaving 15 bases between them.

V usage is TRBV7-3 and J usage is TRBJ1-1; 7 bases match TRBD1. The CDR3 extends over 13 amino acids. V shed 3 bases and J 4 bases; nucleotides not matched to a gene: 2. CDR1 is SGHTA, CDR2 FQGTGA, per germline. Here the CDR3 reads CASSLTGSTEAFF. The CDR3 nucleotides are TGTGCCAGCAGCTTGACAGGGAGCACTGAAGCTTTCTTT.

Only one count was recorded for this clone. The DNA of the CDR3 is TGTGCCGTCATGGGGGTCGGAGGCTACACCTTC. It encodes CAVMGVGGYTF. This chain joins TRBV6-5 and TRBJ1-2; D perhaps matches TRBD1 (5 bases). The V end was cut by 11 bases, the J end by 8 bases, with 15 bases between. The germline V gene has CDR1 MNHEY and CDR2 SVGAGI. CDR3 size: 11 residues.

The chain uses TRBV10-3 and TRBJ2-2, with D hard to call. V was clipped by 2 bases and J by 3 bases, with 10 bases between them. The CDR3 spans 15 residues. CDR1 is ENHRY and CDR2 is SYGVKD in the germline V gene. Here the CDR3 reads CAISEDPAHTGELFF. The DNA of the CDR3 is TGTGCCATCAGTGAGGATCCAGCGCACACCGGGGAGCTGTTTTTT.

This clone was counted a single time. The chain combines TRBV4-1 with TRBJ2-1, with D maybe TRBD2 (5 bases). The V gene's germline CDR1 is MGHRA and CDR2 YSYEKL. The CDR3 extends over 16 amino acids. V lost 0 bases and J 1 base, leaving 10 bases between the germline ends. The CDR3 sequence: CASSQDSGRSYNEQFF. CDR3 DNA: TGCGCCAGCAGCCAAGATTCGGGGAGATCCTACAATGAGCAGTTCTTC.

The sample holds one count of this clone. This chain uses TRBV9 with TRBJ1-3; D unresolved. Germline V lookup: CDR1 SGDLS, CDR2 YYNGEE. The V and J ends lost 6 bases and 6 bases respectively, with 1 base between them. This CDR3 is 9 amino acids long. CDR3: CASKNTIYF. The CDR3 DNA is TGTGCCAGCAAAAACACCATATATTTT.

The V and J genes are TRBV5-5 and TRBJ2-7, with D possibly called TRBD1 or TRBD2 (6 bases each). The length of the CDR3 is 15 residues. V was clipped by 0 bases and J by 3 bases, with 13 bases between them. The germline V gene has CDR1 SGHKS and CDR2 YYEKEE (reference sequence). Here the CDR3 reads CASSLDGGRYYEQYF. The CDR3, as DNA: TGTGCCAGCAGCTTGGATGGGGGGCGGTACTACGAGCAGTACTTC.

The chain couples TRBV28 to TRBJ1-1; D is possibly TRBD1 (5 bases). The CDR3 contains 13 residues. V lost 2 bases and J lost 2, with 6 bases in between. CDR1 is MDHEN and CDR2 is SYDVKM in the germline V gene. The CDR3 region is CASSLQGNTEAFF. CDR3 nucleotides: TGTGCCAGCAGTTTACAGGGTAACACTGAAGCTTTCTTT.

J is TRBJ1-2 and V is TRBV6-1; perhaps TRBD1 as D (5 bases). The germline V gene has CDR1 MNHNS and CDR2 SASEGT. V dropped 10 bases and J dropped 4 bases, with 13 bases sitting between them. There are 12 residues in the CDR3. In DNA form, the CDR3 reads TGTGCCACCAAGGACACCATCTATGGCTACACCTTC. It translates to CATKDTIYGYTF.

The count of this clone is one. This chain uses TRBV6-5 with TRBJ1-1; D may be TRBD1 (6 bases). The germline CDR1 and CDR2 sequences are MNHEY and SVGAGI. Trimming took 7 bases from V and 1 from J, leaving 13 bases between them. This CDR3 region has 14 residues. CDR3 nucleotide sequence: TGTGCCAGCACCCTGGACAGACGGAACACTGAAGCTTTCTTT. It specifies CASTLDRRNTEAFF.

The chain employs TRBV28 and TRBJ1-1; D ambiguous. With 6 bases removed from V and 1 base from J, the gap between germline ends came to 9 bases. CDR1 and CDR2 from the germline V gene are MDHEN and SYDVKM. This CDR3 has 13 amino acids. The CDR3 DNA reads as TGTGCCAGCAGGTTGATCAAGAACACTGAAGCTTTCTTT. It yields the protein CASRLIKNTEAFF.

The chain is built from TRBV2 and TRBJ2-7, with D unclear. Trimming removed 1 base from V and 3 bases from J, with 13 bases in between. The CDR3 loop spans 15 amino acids. Germline values: CDR1 SNHLY, CDR2 FYNNEI. CDR3 sequence (DNA): TGTGCCAGCAGTGAAGGGGGTCACCCCAACTACGAGCAGTACTTC. The encoded protein is CASSEGGHPNYEQYF.

The chain joins TRBV5-8 to TRBJ2-5; unclear D gene. Looked up from germline, CDR1 is SGHTS and CDR2 is YDEGEE. The CDR3 consists of 15 residues. V lost 0 bases and J lost 7, with 16 bases in between. This CDR3 reads CASSLAAEPRGTQYF. The CDR3 nucleotides are TGTGCCAGCAGCTTGGCGGCAGAACCAAGAGGGACCCAGTACTTC.

CDR3 loop: CATTGQPNAEAFF. CDR3 DNA sequence: TGTGCCACCACGGGACAGCCTAACGCTGAAGCTTTCTTT. The chain employs TRBV6-1 and TRBJ1-1; TRBD1 matches at 7 bases. Germline assignment: CDR1 MNHNS and CDR2 SASEGT. This CDR3 has 13 amino acids. The junction had 11 bases not matched to a gene; V was cut back by 10 bases and J by 6 bases.

The rearrangement uses TRBV7-2 and TRBJ2-3; TRBD1 aligns across 8 bases. The CDR3 covers 11 residues. Germline CDR1 reads SGHTA; CDR2 reads FQGNSA. With 7 bases clipped from V and 11 bases from J, the junction kept 5 bases outside the gene matches. The CDR3 bases are TGTGCCAGCAATCGACAGGGGATGCAGTATTTT. Its translation is CASNRQGMQYF.

The rearrangement joins TRBV19 to TRBJ1-4; 7 bases fit TRBD1. J lost 8 bases, V lost 3 bases, and 9 bases had no gene match. This CDR3 region has 15 residues. Germline CDR1 LNHDA, CDR2 SQIVND (reference sequence). CDR3 sequence reads: CASSIRTGEGEKLFF. The CDR3 coding sequence is TGTGCCAGTAGTATCAGAACAGGGGAAGGGGAAAAACTGTTTTTT.

This chain connects TRBV30 to TRBJ1-5, with TRBD1 matching over 9 bases. The V gene end was trimmed by 0 bases and the J gene end by 3 bases; junction bases not matched to a gene: 6. The CDR3 is made up of 16 amino acids. Germline V gives CDR1 GTSNPN, CDR2 SVGIG (reference sequence). CDR3 nucleotide sequence: TGTGCCTGGAGTGTGGGGACAGGGCCCCCCAATCAGCCCCAGCATTTT. This translates into CAWSVGTGPPNQPQHF.

The chain couples TRBV5-4 to TRBJ2-2, with 16 bases fitting TRBD2. The germline gives CDR1 SGHNT, CDR2 YYREEE (reference sequence). With 4 bases clipped from V and 7 bases from J, the junction kept 4 bases outside the gene matches. This CDR3 spans 16 amino acids. DNA of the CDR3: TGTGCCAGCAGCAGAGGGACTAGCGGGAGGGGCGGGGAGCTGTTTTTT. It yields the protein CASSRGTSGRGGELFF.

This chain links TRBV19 with TRBJ1-5, with 8 bases lining up with TRBD1. The V segment lost 9 bases and the J segment 6 bases; nucleotides outside the gene matches: 13. The CDR3 has 15 amino acids. Germline V CDR1 and CDR2: LNHDA, SQIVND (reference sequence). The CDR3 DNA reads as TGTGCCAGCACCGTACAGGGGGGGTTAACTCAGCCCCAGCATTTT. Translated, it gives CASTVQGGLTQPQHF.

V is TRBV5-4 and J is TRBJ2-3, with 11 bases identical to TRBD2. Germline-derived CDR1 and CDR2 are SGHNT and YYREEE (reference sequence). CDR3 size: 17 residues. J was trimmed by 2 bases and V by 4 bases; bases with no gene match: 9. Here the CDR3 reads CASSLPGLAVITDTQYF. The CDR3, as DNA: TGTGCCAGCAGCCTTCCGGGACTAGCGGTTATCACAGATACGCAGTATTTT. The whole variable domain, remainder taken from reference TRBV5-4 and TRBJ2-3, is ETGVTQSPTHLIKTRGQQVTLRCSSQSGHNTVSWYQQALGQGPQFIFQYYREEENGRGNFPPRFSGLQFPNYSSELNVNALELDDSALYLCASSLPGLAVITDTQYFGPGTRLTVL.

The chain carries TRBV2 and TRBJ2-3; a weak D match, TRBD2 (5 bases). The germline V gene encodes CDR1 SNHLY and CDR2 FYNNEI. There are 15 residues in the CDR3. Deletions cut 0 bases from V and 2 bases from J, with 9 bases between. The DNA of the CDR3 is TGTGCCAGCAGTGAAGCGGGAGATTACACAGATACGCAGTATTTT. It translates to CASSEAGDYTDTQYF.

The rearrangement joins TRBV6-6 to TRBJ2-7, with D tentatively TRBD1 or TRBD2 (5 bases each). The germline gives CDR1 MNHNY, CDR2 SVGAGI (reference sequence). Trimming pared 0 bases from V and 2 bases from J, leaving 8 bases between. The CDR3 length is 14 residues. The CDR3 reads CASSYSGTPYEQYF. Written as DNA, the CDR3 is TGTGCCAGCAGTTACTCCGGGACCCCCTACGAGCAGTACTTC.

The chain carries TRBV18 and TRBJ1-1; D might be TRBD1 (5 bases). The CDR3 runs 13 residues. V dropped 3 bases and J dropped 4 bases, with 9 bases sitting between them. Germline V gene sequence: CDR1 KGHSH, CDR2 LQKENI. The CDR3 nucleotides are TGTGCCAGCTCACCGTTTGGGGGCACTGAAGCTTTCTTT. It is translated as CASSPFGGTEAFF.

The J gene is TRBJ2-1, the V gene TRBV10-3, with D possibly being TRBD1 (5 bases). CDR1 and CDR2 (germline): ENHRY, SYGVKD. Trimming cost V 1 base and J 14 bases, with 12 bases left between them. The CDR3 consists of 12 residues. The chain's CDR3 is CAISELGAPEFF. DNA for the CDR3: TGTGCCATCAGTGAGTTAGGGGCTCCGGAGTTCTTC.

The rearrangement joins TRBV10-3 to TRBJ2-4; 7 bases fit TRBD2. This CDR3 spans 16 amino acids. The germline CDR1 and CDR2 sequences are ENHRY and SYGVKD. With V trimmed by 3 bases and J by 2 bases, 7 bases remained unmatched. CDR3 bases: TGTGCCATCAGTGACCAAGTCGGGGGGACCAAAAACATTCAGTACTTC. It specifies CAISDQVGGTKNIQYF.

This rearrangement joins TRBV7-3 to TRBJ2-1, with 13 bases fitting TRBD2. Germline trimming cut 5 bases from V and 5 bases from J; bases unmatched to any gene: 3. CDR3 length: 15 residues. Germline loops: CDR1 SGHTA, CDR2 FQGTGA. The CDR3 spells CASSPGTSGNNEQFF. The CDR3 DNA reads as TGTGCCAGCAGCCCCGGGACTAGCGGGAACAATGAGCAGTTCTTC. Complete variable domain (other parts from reference TRBV7-3 and TRBJ2-1): GAGVSQTPSNKVTEKGKYVELRCDPISGHTALYWYRQSLGQGPEFLIYFQGTGAADDSGLPNDRFFAVRPEGSVSTLKIQRTERGDSAVYLCASSPGTSGNNEQFFGPGTRLTVL.